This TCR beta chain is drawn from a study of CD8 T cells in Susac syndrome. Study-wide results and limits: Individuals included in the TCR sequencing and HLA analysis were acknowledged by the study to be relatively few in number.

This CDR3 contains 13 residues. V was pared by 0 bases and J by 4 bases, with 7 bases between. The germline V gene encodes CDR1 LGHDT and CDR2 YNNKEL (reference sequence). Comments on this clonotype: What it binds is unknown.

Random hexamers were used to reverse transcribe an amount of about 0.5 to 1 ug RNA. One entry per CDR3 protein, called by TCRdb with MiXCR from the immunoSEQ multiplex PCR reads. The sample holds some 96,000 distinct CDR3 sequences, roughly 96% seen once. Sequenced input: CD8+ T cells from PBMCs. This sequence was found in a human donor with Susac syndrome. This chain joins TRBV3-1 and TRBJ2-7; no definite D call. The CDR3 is CASSQDLDYEQYF. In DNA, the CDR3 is TGTGCCAGCAGCCAAGATCTAGATTACGAGCAGTACTTC.